This T cell receptor beta chain was documented in a study of cytomegalovirus exposure and HLA in healthy donors. Overall study findings and caveats: In a later analysis, TCR beta V- and J-gene trimming showed a link to a missense DCLRE1C variant. Within an earlier analysis, most TCR beta V segments proved productive either about 90% or about 30% of the time. Most of the CMV-associated TCR beta chains (in a later analysis) appeared to be HLA-restricted. In a later analysis, around 18,000 TCR beta sequences were associated with HLA alleles at 0.05 false discovery rate.

This CDR3 region has 16 residues. Germline V gene lookup returns CDR1 SGHDT and CDR2 YYEEEE. The ends were cut back, 2 bases at V and 7 bases at J, with 21 bases in the middle. A multiplex PCR was run with 60 Vbeta primers and 13 Jbeta primers. Some clones are missing from TCRdb's copy, which holds only in-frame ones; the method was immunoSEQ multiplex PCR. Among more than 130,000 clones listed, around 81% were seen once. This clone was picked up one time. As yet, its antigen is unknown. Sequenced input: PBMCs. The chain links TRBV5-6 to TRBJ2-5, with D possibly matching TRBD2 (6 bases). The source is a man aged 35-49 years in good health and CMV-seropositive. The CDR3 reads CASSLPGLQRERTQYF. CDR3 DNA: TGTGCCAGCAGCTTACCGGGACTTCAAAGGGAGAGGACCCAGTACTTC. Together with reference TRBV5-6 and TRBJ2-5, the CDR3 gives the full variable domain: DAGVTQSPTHLIKTRGQQVTLRCSPKSGHDTVSWYQQALGQGPQFIFQYYEEEERQRGNFPDRFSGHQFPNYSSELNVNALLLGDSALYLCASSLPGLQRERTQYFGPGTRLLVL.